Following are 11 T cell receptor beta chains from one sample sequenced in a study of kidney transplant recipient with SARS-CoV-2 infection (dated by TCRdb to about 2021). The time point label for this specimen denotes: pre-pandemic baseline sample and day 111 after first positive SARS-CoV-2 test. TCRdb names Illumina MiSeq as the instrument used. TCRdb reprocessing: public reads trimmed at Q25 with fastp, clones called with MiXCR, in-frame beta chains kept. Each CDR3 protein appears once, grouped with its most common genes and DNA. A total of fewer than 250,000 distinct CDR3 sequences appear in this sample, less than 35% of them only once. In total, the top ten clones hold 7% to 8% of the sample. Sequencing was performed on a blood sample, taken at baseline and on roughly day 110 from a kidney transplant recipient. These TCRs come from a young adult male patient who had COVID-19 and was a kidney transplant recipient. Where a transplant has occurred, the graft donor may have supplied some of the T cells.

Concerning this clonotype itself: A much larger clone lies one base from this, so it may be a read error. J is TRBJ1-4 and V is TRBV2; no definite D call. The CDR3 loop spans 13 amino acids. V lost 6 bases and J 5 bases, leaving 10 bases between the germline ends. Germline CDR1 and CDR2: SNHLY and FYNNEI. This CDR3 reads CASRGGMNEKLFF. Here the CDR3 DNA reads TGTGCCAGCAGGGGCGGGATGAATGAAAAACTGTTTTTT.

This clonotype was detected many times. CDR3 in DNA: TGCGCCAGCAGCCCCCCTGGCCCATCAACTAATGAAAAACTGTTTTTT. Translation: CASSPPGPSTNEKLFF. The rearrangement uses TRBV4-1 and TRBJ1-4, with no clear D. CDR1 is MGHRA, CDR2 YSYEKL, per germline. With 4 bases removed from V and 0 bases from J, the gap between germline ends came to 12 bases. There are 16 residues in the CDR3.

Of note for this clonotype: A much larger clone lies a single base off, so this may be a read error. This chain connects TRBV5-4 to TRBJ1-2; TRBD1 might be the D (6 bases). Germline assignment: CDR1 SGHNT and CDR2 YYREEE (reference sequence). This CDR3 is 16 amino acids long. Written as DNA, the CDR3 is TGTGCCGGCAGCTTGGGAGGGGGAGGGACAAACTATGGCTACACCTTC. Protein sequence: CAGSLGGGGTNYGYTF. Complete variable domain (other parts from reference TRBV5-4 and TRBJ1-2): ETGVTQSPTHLIKTRGQQVTLRCSSQSGHNTVSWYQQALGQGPQFIFQYYREEENGRGNFPPRFSGLQFPNYSSELNVNALELDDSALYLCAGSLGGGGTNYGYTFGSGTRLTVV.

This clonotype was recorded at least ten times. CDR3 bases: TGTGCCAGCAGTTACAGTTTGCCTAGCGGGAGGGTCACAGATACGCAGTATTTT. Translating gives CASSYSLPSGRVTDTQYF. The genes are TRBV6-5 and TRBJ2-3, with 12 bases identical to TRBD2. Losses at the gene ends were 2 bases for V and 2 bases for J; bases not matched to a gene: 8. From germline, CDR1 is MNHEY and CDR2 SVGAGI. The CDR3 runs to 18 residues.

This clonotype has ten or more counts. The V call is TRBV3-1, the J call TRBJ2-3, with 12 bases fitting TRBD2. The CDR3 is made up of 16 amino acids. Germline V lookup: CDR1 LGHDT, CDR2 YNNKEL (reference sequence). Trimming took 6 bases from V and 2 from J; bases not matched to a gene: 6. DNA of the CDR3: TGTGCCAGCAGTCGGACTAGCGGGGCCTACACAGATACGCAGTATTTT. This sequence encodes CASSRTSGAYTDTQYF.

This clonotype has ten or more counts. V usage is TRBV12-3 or TRBV12-4 and J usage is TRBJ1-2; D remains ambiguous. This CDR3 has 15 amino acids. Trimming cost V 1 base and J 2 bases, with 11 bases left between them. The CDR3: CASSLEGSFNYGYTF. CDR3 DNA: TGTGCCAGCAGTTTAGAAGGGAGCTTCAACTATGGCTACACCTTC.

This clonotype was found many times. CDR3 sequence (DNA): TGTGCCAGCAGCTTAACTGGTCCCATTTCAGGCTTGACCGGGGAGCTGTTTTTT. This codes for CASSLTGPISGLTGELFF. The chain combines TRBV3-1 with TRBJ2-2; D remains unclear. Trimming pared 5 bases from V and 5 bases from J, leaving 24 bases between. CDR3 length: 18 residues. The germline CDR1 and CDR2 sequences are LGHDT and YNNKEL (reference sequence).

Comment on this clonotype: A much larger clone differs by one base, so this may be a read error. V gene TRBV5-1 combines with J gene TRBJ1-1; tentative D call: TRBD1 (5 bases). The CDR3 contains 15 residues. Germline assignment: CDR1 SGHRS and CDR2 YFSETQ. V was clipped by 4 bases and J by 7 bases, with 20 bases between them. CDR3 sequence: CASSPLQVEQDEAFF. The CDR3 region has the DNA TGCGCCAGCAGCCCTTTACAGGTGGAACAGGATGAAGCTTTCTTT.

This clonotype was seen repeatedly, ten times or more. This chain joins TRBV7-3 and TRBJ2-3; 7 positions match TRBD2. V shed 5 bases and J 1 base; nucleotides not matched to a gene: 9. Germline V gives CDR1 SGHTA, CDR2 FQGTGA. The CDR3 extends over 16 amino acids. The CDR3: CASSLLSGMGTDTQYF. CDR3 nucleotide sequence: TGTGCCAGCAGCCTCCTGAGCGGGATGGGCACAGATACGCAGTATTTT.

This clonotype has ten or more counts. The chain combines TRBV28 with TRBJ2-7, with 8 nucleotides matching TRBD1. Germline V gene data show CDR1 as MDHEN and CDR2 as SYDVKM. The CDR3 is 14 residues long. J was trimmed by 4 bases and V by 5 bases; bases with no gene match: 7. CDR3 sequence (DNA): TGTGCCAGCAGTGCCCCGGGACAGGTTTACGAGCAGTACTTC. It encodes CASSAPGQVYEQYF.

This clonotype has ten or more counts. The V gene is TRBV3-1, the J gene TRBJ2-5; no firm D call. This CDR3 spans 17 amino acids. Trimming stripped 4 bases from V and 5 bases from J, with 23 bases between. Germline CDR1 LGHDT, CDR2 YNNKEL (reference sequence). CDR3 DNA: TGTGCCAGCAGCCTGCGCGATCCCATTTCTTTCTCTGAGACCCAGTACTTC. Translating gives CASSLRDPISFSETQYF.